The rows below give T cell receptor beta chains drawn from one sample of a study of metastatic and nonmetastatic thyroid tumors. Using MiXCR, TCRdb re-called clones from the PCR reads. The sample has roughly 6,600 clones, roughly 35% seen once. Material: adjacent normal tissue. These receptors came from a female donor with papillary thyroid cancer or a benign thyroid nodule (not recorded which). Some clones in this sample may be carry-over from other donors' samples. Both conserved end residues are part of each CDR3. D genes are given only for firm matches. Clone size, where shown, is once, few, many, or a class for clones that have expanded.

TRBJ2-2 | large | . | TRBV19 | 14 | TGTGCCAGTAGTACAGGTTCAGACACCGGGGAGCTGTTTTTT | CASSTGSDTGELFF
TRBJ2-2 | few | . | TRBV2 | 13 | TGTGCCAGCAGTGTTTGGGGCACCGGGGAGCTGTTTTTT | CASSVWGTGELFF
TRBJ2-7 | . | TRBD1 | TRBV20-1 | 15 | TGCAGTGCTAGAGTGAATCCGGGACAGCGCTACGAGCAGTACTTC | CSARVNPGQRYEQYF
TRBJ2-2 | once | TRBD1 | TRBV5-1 | 14 | TGCGCCAGCAGCTTGGGACAGGGAAACGGGGAGCTGTTTTTT | CASSLGQGNGELFF
TRBJ1-1 | large | . | TRBV19 | 14 | TGTGCCAGTAGGGGTCTTGAACTGAACACTGAAGCTTTCTTT | CASRGLELNTEAFF
TRBJ2-7 | few | TRBD2 | TRBV6-2/TRBV6-3 | 15 | TGTGCCAGCACCCCCCGGGGGGGATTAGGCTACGAGCAGTACTTC | CASTPRGGLGYEQYF
TRBJ2-3 | . | TRBD2 | TRBV4-3 | 16 | TGCGCCAGCAGCCAAGATCGCGGGACTAGCAAAAATACGCAGTATTTT | CASSQDRGTSKNTQYF
TRBJ1-6 | few | . | TRBV6-1 | 14 | TGTGCCAGCAGAGGAACCTCCTATAATTCACCCCTCCACTTT | CASRGTSYNSPLHF
TRBJ2-1 | . | TRBD2 | TRBV11-2 | 20 | TGTGCCAGCATCCCCTATCGGGGGGGACTAGCGGGTCCCGGCGACAATGAGCAGTTCTTC | CASIPYRGGLAGPGDNEQFF
TRBJ1-3 | once | . | TRBV7-2 | 14 | TGTGCCAGCAGCCCTGGGGGCTCTGGAAACACCATATATTTT | CASSPGGSGNTIYF
TRBJ2-7 | few | TRBD1 | TRBV6-2/TRBV6-3 | 16 | TGTGCCAGCAGTTACGCGGTCCGGACAGGGGGCTACGAGCAGTACTTC | CASSYAVRTGGYEQYF
TRBJ2-2 | . | TRBD2 | TRBV6-1 | 15 | TGTGCCAGCAGTCGACTAGCGGATAACACCGGGGATCTGTTTTTT | CASSRLADNTGDLFF
TRBJ2-7 | few | . | TRBV20-1 | 10 | TGCAGTGCTGGGGATCACGAGCAGTACTTC | CSAGDHEQYF
TRBJ1-2 | . | . | TRBV18 | 14 | TGTGCCAGCTCACCACAAATTGCGAGATTAGGCTACACCTTC | CASSPQIARLGYTF
TRBJ1-3 | few | TRBD1 | TRBV6-1 | 13 | TGTGCCACCGACAGGGCGGGTGGAAACACCATATATTTT | CATDRAGGNTIYF
TRBJ2-2 | large | TRBD1 | TRBV6-2/TRBV6-3 | 14 | TGTGCCAGCAGTTACTCAATGGACAGGGGGGAGCTGTTTTTT | CASSYSMDRGELFF
TRBJ2-7 | few | TRBD1 | TRBV10-2 | 15 | TGCGCCAGCAGTCAACAGGGGATGGGGCTCTACGAGCAGTACTTC | CASSQQGMGLYEQYF
TRBJ2-7 | . | TRBD2 | TRBV28 | 16 | TGTGCCAGCACGAGGCTAGCGGGAGGCCCGTCCTACGAGCAGTACTTC | CASTRLAGGPSYEQYF
TRBJ2-5 | few | . | TRBV28 | 16 | TGTGCCAGCAGCACACAGGGAAGCGAGCTACAAGAGACCCAGTACTTC | CASSTQGSELQETQYF
TRBJ1-2 | few | . | TRBV15 | 15 | TGTGCCACCAGCCACGAGGGGGGGCGCGGGTATGGCTACACCTTC | CATSHEGGRGYGYTF
TRBJ1-1 | . | . | TRBV12-3/TRBV12-4 | 16 | TGTGCCAGCAGTTTAAGGGCACCTATCTCGAACACTGAAGCTTTCTTT | CASSLRAPISNTEAFF
TRBJ2-7 | . | . | TRBV28 | 12 | TGTGCCAGCAGTTTTAGGGATTACGAGCAGTACTTC | CASSFRDYEQYF
TRBJ2-1 | . | . | TRBV5-5 | 15 | TGTGCCAGCAGCTTGGAGGGGGGATCCTACAATGAGCAGTTCTTC | CASSLEGGSYNEQFF
TRBJ1-6 | . | . | TRBV6-1 | 14 | TGTGCCAGCAGCCCCGCGCGGGCGGGACCACCCCTCCACTTT | CASSPARAGPPLHF
TRBJ1-3 | . | . | TRBV27 | 16 | TGTGCCAGCAGTGAAGCGTGGGTAGAATTTGGAAACACCATATATTTT | CASSEAWVEFGNTIYF
TRBJ1-3 | . | . | TRBV3-1 | 15 | TGTGCCAGCAGCCAAGATCGGGGGGCTGGAAACACCATATATTTT | CASSQDRGAGNTIYF
TRBJ2-7 | once | . | TRBV20-1 | 16 | TGCAGTGCTAGAGATCCGGGCAGACAAGCCACCTACGAGCAGTACTTC | CSARDPGRQATYEQYF
TRBJ1-4 | . | TRBD1 | TRBV19 | 15 | TGTGCCAGTAGTATGAGGGCCGGGACAGCTGAAAAACTGTTTTTT | CASSMRAGTAEKLFF
TRBJ1-5 | few | TRBD1 | TRBV28 | 15 | TGTGCCAGCAGTTTTTACAGGGGCCGCAATCAGCCCCAGCATTTT | CASSFYRGRNQPQHF
TRBJ2-7 | once | TRBD2 | TRBV20-1 | 16 | TGCAGTGCTTCCGGGACTAGCGGGAGGGCCGCCTACGAGCAGTACTTC | CSASGTSGRAAYEQYF
TRBJ2-3 | . | . | TRBV30 | 12 | TGTGCCTGGGACAGTGGGCCAGATACGCAGTATTTT | CAWDSGPDTQYF
TRBJ2-7 | few | TRBD1 | TRBV28 | 15 | TGTGCCAGCAGTATCCCCGGACAGGGGAGATACGAGCAGTACTTC | CASSIPGQGRYEQYF
TRBJ2-7 | large | TRBD1 | TRBV28 | 15 | TGTGCCAGCAGCAGGCTGGGACAGGGATCCTACGAGCAGTACTTC | CASSRLGQGSYEQYF
TRBJ2-7 | . | TRBD2 | TRBV7-2 | 14 | TGTGCCAGCAGCTTAGACGGGAGGGATTACGAGCAGTACTTC | CASSLDGRDYEQYF
TRBJ1-1 | few | . | TRBV10-3 | 14 | TGTGCCATCAGTGTTGGGTCGGTTGGTGATGAAGCTTTCTTT | CAISVGSVGDEAFF
TRBJ2-1 | . | TRBD2 | TRBV7-2 | 15 | TGTGCCAGCAGCTTACGTGCTAGCGGGGGGGCCAGGCAGTTCTTC | CASSLRASGGARQFF
TRBJ2-7 | . | TRBD2 | TRBV20-1 | 14 | TGCAGTGCTAGTGATGGCGGGAGGGCCCGCGAGCAGTACTTC | CSASDGGRAREQYF
TRBJ1-1 | . | . | TRBV11-1 | 14 | TGTGCCAGCTTGGGTGACAGGCCGAACACTGAAGCTTTCTTT | CASLGDRPNTEAFF
TRBJ1-2 | few | TRBD1 | TRBV28 | 11 | TGTGCCATCTCGACAGGGGGGGGCTACACCTTC | CAISTGGGYTF
TRBJ1-1 | few | . | TRBV6-2/TRBV6-3 | 15 | TGTGCCAGCAGTTCCGGGACGTACATGAACACTGAAGCTTTCTTT | CASSSGTYMNTEAFF
TRBJ2-6 | . | . | TRBV5-1 | 15 | TGCGCCAGCAGCTTGGAGCAACCTGGGGCCAACGTCCTGACTTTC | CASSLEQPGANVLTF
TRBJ2-1 | . | . | TRBV29-1 | 13 | TGCAGCGTTTCATTGACTGGGGGCTATGAGCAGTTCTTC | CSVSLTGGYEQFF
TRBJ2-3 | . | . | TRBV10-3 | 14 | TGTGCCATCAGTGAGTCGACTGAGACAGATACGCAGTATTTT | CAISESTETDTQYF
TRBJ1-5 | . | TRBD1 | TRBV11-2 | 15 | TGTGCCAGCAGCCCCGGGACAGGGCCTAATCAGCCCCAGCATTTT | CASSPGTGPNQPQHF